The 2 T cell receptor beta chains given below trace back to one sample, sequenced in a study of tumor-infiltrating lymphocytes in localized non-small cell lung cancer. Sequencing used immunoSEQ multiplex PCR; TCRdb keeps in-frame clones, though not all of them. The sample lists about 16,000 clones, around two thirds seen once, with 6.5% in the top ten. Sequencing was performed on lung tumor tissue. The source of these receptors is a human donor with non-small cell lung cancer.

The chain combines TRBV10-2 with TRBJ1-6, with D tentatively TRBD1 (5 bases). CDR1 is WSHSY, CDR2 SAAADI, per germline. V gave up 7 bases and J gave up 8 bases, with 15 bases separating them. The CDR3 length is 14 residues. As DNA, the CDR3 is TGCGCCAGCACCGAACGGGAGGGGCATTCACCCCTCCACTTT. This codes for CASTEREGHSPLHF.

J is TRBJ1-1 and V is TRBV5-1, with D hard to call. Trimming stripped 0 bases from V and 1 base from J, with 7 bases between. This CDR3 comprises 14 residues. CDR1 and CDR2 (germline): SGHRS, YFSETQ. CDR3 protein: CASSLASRNTEAFF. CDR3 DNA: TGCGCCAGCAGCTTGGCCTCGAGGAACACTGAAGCTTTCTTT. Full variable domain (missing parts from reference TRBV5-1 and TRBJ1-1): KAGVTQTPRYLIKTRGQQVTLSCSPISGHRSVSWYQQTPGQGLQFLFEYFSETQRNKGNFPGRFSGRQFSNSRSEMNVSTLELGDSALYLCASSLASRNTEAFFGQGTRLTVV.